This T cell receptor beta chain was captured by sequencing in a study of technical replicates of blood from four donors. This clone came up once. Germline lookup yields CDR1 SGHRS and CDR2 YFSETQ. V shed 2 bases and J 1 base; nucleotides not matched to a gene: 6. The CDR3 has 17 residues. Some clones are missing from TCRdb's copy, which holds only in-frame ones; the method was immunoSEQ multiplex PCR. The repertoire includes about 59,000 clones, around 93% of them detected once, and under 5.5% sits in the top ten. This TCR was sampled from a human donor in good health. Some clones in this sample may be carry-over from other donors' samples. The sequencing sample was made of PBMCs. The V and J genes are TRBV5-1 and TRBJ2-2, with 9 bases matching TRBD1. The CDR3 DNA follows: TGCGCCAGCAGCTTAATGCACAGGGGGCGGAACACCGGGGAGCTGTTTTTT. Its translation: CASSLMHRGRNTGELFF.